The rows below give T cell receptor beta chains drawn from one sample of a study of OX40 agonist ivuxolimab in advanced cancers. Repertoires were generated with immunoSEQ multiplex PCR, while TCRdb's copy carries only in-frame clones and drops some. The sample includes 25,000 to 30,000 clones, 80% to 95% of them seen just once. The specimen comprised CD4+ or CD8+ T cells sorted from blood, sampled in a trial of the OX40 agonist ivuxolimab. The receptors come from an adult with an advanced solid tumor such as melanoma, head and neck, liver or kidney cancer. Each CDR3 is given with its conserved first and last residue. The D gene is left open where the match is weak. Clone sizes are given selectively: once, few, many, or a class where the clone is expanded.

J,V,D,size,CDR3,DNA
TRBJ2-1,TRBV7-9,-,-,CASSFSGHNEQFF,TGTGCCAGCAGCTTTAGCGGCCACAATGAGCAGTTCTTC
TRBJ2-1,TRBV4-3,-,-,CASSQGTEQFF,TGCGCCAGCAGCCAAGGGACAGAGCAGTTCTTC
TRBJ2-3,TRBV30,-,-,CAKSAGRGTDTQYF,TGTGCCAAATCAGCGGGAAGGGGGACAGATACGCAGTATTTT
TRBJ1-4,TRBV21-1,-,-,CASSDLSEKLFF,TGTGCCAGCAGCGATCTTAGTGAAAAACTGTTTTTT
TRBJ1-2,TRBV9,TRBD1,-,CASSANPGQGVGYTF,TGTGCCAGCAGCGCTAACCCGGGACAGGGAGTCGGCTACACCTTC
TRBJ1-3,TRBV4-2,-,-,CASSQDRASGNTIYF,TGTGCCAGCAGCCAAGATCGGGCAAGTGGAAACACCATATATTTT
TRBJ1-5,TRBV11-2,-,-,CASSLAGINQPQHF,TGTGCCAGCAGCTTAGCAGGGATAAATCAGCCCCAGCATTTT
TRBJ2-2,TRBV5-4,-,-,CASSLRQYTGELFF,TGTGCCAGCAGCTTGAGGCAGTACACCGGGGAGCTGTTTTTT
TRBJ1-3,TRBV9,TRBD1,-,CASSPGGSGNTIYF,TGTGCCAGCAGCCCAGGGGGTTCCGGAAACACCATATATTTT
TRBJ2-7,TRBV27,-,-,CASSFIGNHEQYF,TGTGCCAGCAGTTTTATAGGGAATCACGAGCAGTACTTC
TRBJ2-1,TRBV7-2,TRBD2,-,CASSFPRLAGGPMFEQFF,TGTGCCAGCAGCTTCCCTCGGCTAGCGGGGGGGCCGATGTTTGAGCAGTTCTTC
TRBJ1-5,TRBV5-1,TRBD1,-,CASSTGQGNQPQHF,TGCGCCAGCAGCACCGGACAGGGGAATCAGCCCCAGCATTTT
TRBJ2-7,TRBV9,-,-,CASSVLEGEAYEQYF,TGTGCCAGCAGCGTATTGGAAGGCGAAGCCTACGAGCAGTACTTC
TRBJ2-7,TRBV7-2,TRBD2,once,CASSPTLAGAEYF,TGTGCCAGCAGCCCTACACTAGCGGGAGCTGAGTACTTC
TRBJ2-7,TRBV6-6,-,-,CASRTAVAYEQYF,TGTGCCAGCCGGACGGCAGTAGCCTACGAGCAGTACTTC
TRBJ1-2,TRBV13,TRBD1,-,CASSSRGGVGYGYTF,TGTGCCAGCAGCTCCAGGGGGGGGGTCGGCTATGGCTACACCTTC
TRBJ2-1,TRBV4-1,-,-,CASSQDPRSSKRSSSYNEQFF,TGCGCCAGCAGCCAAGACCCCCGCTCTTCGAAAAGGTCAAGCTCCTACAATGAGCAGTTCTTC
TRBJ2-5,TRBV2,-,-,CASRGDKGLFHSQYF,TGTGCCAGCAGGGGGGATAAGGGACTTTTCCATAGCCAGTACTTC
TRBJ2-2,TRBV2,-,-,CASDGLVATGELFF,TGTGCCAGCGATGGGCTGGTGGCCACCGGGGAGCTGTTTTTT
TRBJ2-7,TRBV6-5,TRBD1,-,CASSYATGRYEQYF,TGTGCCAGCAGTTACGCGACAGGGCGATACGAGCAGTACTTC
TRBJ2-7,TRBV6-5,-,-,CASSAGFDYEQYF,TGTGCCAGCAGTGCAGGGTTTGACTACGAGCAGTACTTC
TRBJ1-1,TRBV11-2,-,-,CASSFGVEAFF,TGTGCCAGCAGCTTCGGAGTAGAAGCTTTCTTT
TRBJ1-1,TRBV7-9,TRBD1,-,CASSFGQGGTEAFF,TGTGCCAGCAGCTTCGGACAGGGAGGAACTGAAGCTTTCTTT
TRBJ1-4,TRBV7-9,-,-,CASSPHLQGSPATNEKLFF,TGTGCCAGCAGCCCTCATCTACAGGGAAGTCCCGCAACTAATGAAAAACTGTTTTTT
TRBJ2-7,TRBV5-6,-,-,CASSFYDKSYEQYF,TGTGCCAGCAGCTTTTACGACAAGTCCTACGAGCAGTACTTC
TRBJ1-4,TRBV29-1,-,-,CSVSDLTEKLFF,TGCAGCGTTTCGGATTTAACGGAAAAACTGTTTTTT
TRBJ2-5,TRBV4-1,-,-,CASSQYGGIQETQYF,TGCGCCAGCAGCCAGTACGGGGGAATCCAAGAGACCCAGTACTTC
TRBJ1-2,TRBV27,-,-,CASSLSIGREYGYTF,TGTGCCAGCAGTTTATCGATTGGCAGGGAGTATGGCTACACCTTC
TRBJ1-5,TRBV11-1,-,-,CASSLSDSNQPQHF,TGTGCCAGCAGCTTAAGCGACAGCAATCAGCCCCAGCATTTT
TRBJ1-1,TRBV13,-,-,CASSHTGALNTEAFF,TGTGCCAGCAGCCATACCGGGGCTTTGAACACTGAAGCTTTCTTT
TRBJ1-2,TRBV11-2,TRBD1,-,CASSLQGVYYGYTF,TGTGCCAGCAGCTTGCAGGGGGTTTACTATGGCTACACCTTC
TRBJ2-2,TRBV4-1,TRBD2,-,CASSQVRLAGSGELFF,TGCGCCAGCAGCCAAGTTCGATTAGCGGGGTCCGGGGAGCTGTTTTTT
TRBJ2-7,TRBV6-5,-,-,CASSEQGRAYEQYF,TGTGCCAGCAGTGAACAGGGTCGGGCCTACGAGCAGTACTTC
TRBJ2-1,TRBV7-3,TRBD1,-,CASSLTGGSYNEQFF,TGTGCCAGCAGCTTGACAGGGGGGTCCTACAATGAGCAGTTCTTC
TRBJ2-1,TRBV12-5,-,-,CASGLSLVVYNEQFF,TGTGCTAGTGGTTTGTCTCTGGTGGTCTACAATGAGCAGTTCTTC
TRBJ1-2,TRBV14,-,once,CASSQDLFPSPTEGGYTF,TGTGCCAGCAGCCAAGATCTATTCCCCTCCCCGACAGAAGGAGGCTACACCTTC
TRBJ2-1,TRBV2,TRBD2,-,CASSEKLAGEQFF,TGTGCCAGCAGTGAAAAACTAGCGGGTGAGCAGTTCTTC
TRBJ2-7,TRBV6-5,-,-,CASSYPGKESYEQYF,TGTGCCAGCAGTTACCCGGGGAAAGAATCCTACGAGCAGTACTTC
TRBJ2-1,TRBV7-9,-,-,CASSRTGIYNEQFF,TGTGCCAGCAGCCGGACCGGGATCTACAATGAGCAGTTCTTC
TRBJ2-2,TRBV5-6,-,-,CASSFELDTGELFF,TGTGCCAGCAGCTTCGAACTAGACACCGGGGAGCTGTTTTTT
TRBJ2-7,TRBV5-1,TRBD1,-,CASSGTDRYEQYF,TGCGCCAGCAGCGGGACAGATCGCTACGAGCAGTACTTC
TRBJ1-3,TRBV14,TRBD1,-,CASSPAGGGRNKSSGNTIYF,TGTGCCAGCAGCCCCGCAGGGGGGGGGCGGAATAAAAGCTCTGGAAACACCATATATTTT
TRBJ2-5,TRBV6-4,TRBD2,-,CASSEGTSGGQETQYF,TGTGCCAGCAGTGAGGGGACTAGCGGAGGGCAAGAGACCCAGTACTTC